A selection of T cell receptor beta chains follows, all from one sample in a study of T-cell memory formation after mild COVID-19. Using its own MiXCR run on the 5' RACE reads, TCRdb lists one record per CDR3 protein. The table has 150,000 or so distinct CDR3 sequences, 9.5% to 13% seen once. Sequences were obtained from PBMCs or a T cell subset sorted from them (not recorded which). The origin of the receptors is a man younger than 30 who had mild COVID-19 (a few samples of this study predate the infection). Cell type and time point are not known. Both conserved end residues are trimmed from each CDR3.

V: TRBV9
CDR3: ASSVFSSPGTDNEQY

V: TRBV27
CDR3: ASSSSHLVSLH

V: TRBV7-7
CDR3: ASSPPRFPSYGYT

V: TRBV5-1
CDR3: ASSLGQAHYGYT

V: TRBV4-3
CDR3: ASSQEGQTGNEQF

V: TRBV4-3
CDR3: ASSQDLLSLTDTQY

V: TRBV11-2
CDR3: ASSSQY

V: TRBV3-1
CDR3: ASSQVGSNTGELF

V: TRBV7-9
CDR3: ASSASGRSDTEAF

V: TRBV7-3
CDR3: ASSPLGGPYNEQF

V: TRBV12-5
CDR3: ASGTGDREVDEQF

V: TRBV7-2
CDR3: ASSPQTSQETQY

V: TRBV3-1
CDR3: ASSQYRNGYT

V: TRBV20-1
CDR3: SARLDRGREQY

V: TRBV5-1
CDR3: ASSIGTESTQY

V: TRBV5-1
CDR3: ASSFAGGEKLF

V: TRBV4-1
CDR3: ASSQEDLNYEQY

V: TRBV4-2
CDR3: ASSQDPGTAEQF

V: TRBV20-1
CDR3: SAQGWGYT

V: TRBV4-2
CDR3: ASSQEGALGMEKLF

V: TRBV24-1
CDR3: ATSALQGGQETQY

V: TRBV9
CDR3: ASSVGTGGKDTQY

V: TRBV4-1
CDR3: ASSQGDQPGGETQY

V: TRBV6-5
CDR3: ASSRTGDHNYGYT

V: TRBV7-2
CDR3: ASSFRDPQETQY

V: TRBV6-5
CDR3: ATQYRGLDGYT

V: TRBV7-9
CDR3: ASSPAWGTGYNEQF

V: TRBV20-1
CDR3: SARDWRLAGGDTQY

V: TRBV5-1
CDR3: ASSLVDRGNYEQY

V: TRBV7-7
CDR3: ASSFSGGLETQY

V: TRBV5-1
CDR3: ASSLQSPGWV

V: TRBV12-3/TRBV12-4
CDR3: ASRGDRGLDQPQH

V: TRBV7-2
CDR3: ASSLDATGGYNEQF

V: TRBV6-5
CDR3: ASRYSPLAGGLEQF

V: TRBV20-1
CDR3: SAVDGATDTQY

V: TRBV4-1
CDR3: ASSHPGEGGIYGYT

V: TRBV5-6
CDR3: ASSWTGTGGTDTQY

V: TRBV6-6
CDR3: ASSDYSNQPQH